This T cell receptor (beta chain) was observed in a study of Ad26.COV2.S vaccination and SARS-CoV-2 variants. TCRdb's table, derived via immunoSEQ multiplex PCR, lists solely in-frame clones and lacks some. Of about 350,000 clones listed, roughly 85% are singletons. The CDR3 extends over 11 amino acids. Germline V lookup: CDR1 ENHRY, CDR2 SYGVKD. Treatment denoted: 19 received Ad26.COV2.S at low or high dose, single or two shots; roughly five received placebo; per-sample allocation not given. Material that was analyzed had been drawn on day 63 after the first vaccine or placebo injection. This clonotype was obtained from a person aged 18-65 years who received the Ad26.COV2.S COVID-19 vaccine or a placebo. Sequences were derived from peripheral blood, sampled in a trial of Ad26.COV2.S vaccine versus placebo. V gene TRBV10-3 combines with J gene TRBJ2-4; D possibly corresponds to TRBD2 (5 bases). Here the CDR3 DNA reads TGTAGAGCTGAGGGAAAAAACATTCAGTACTTC. Its protein is CRAEGKNIQYF.